These 24 T cell receptor beta chains were all obtained from the same sample, sequenced in a study of tumor-infiltrating lymphocytes in primary liver carcinoma. For each extraction, RNA and DNA were obtained together from approximately 20-30 mg of unsorted bulk tissue. The input was 500 ng total RNA; TCR beta cDNA was made from it with a constant-region primer. Each TCR beta library was derived from three nested multiplex PCR rounds that employed slightly modified ARM-PCR. Amplification in the first two PCR rounds was performed using TRBV1-TRBV30 forward primers and a C-beta reverse primer for roughly 9 cycles each. TCRdb called the multiplex PCR reads again in MiXCR, with one record for every CDR3 protein. The sample includes just under 95,000 distinct CDR3 sequences, just over 65% seen only once; the top ten take around 27%. Source material: tumor-adjacent normal liver tissue. Receptor source: a middle-aged man with primary liver carcinoma and hepatitis B virus infection.

To note about this clonotype: A junction boundary mismatches the germline segment, possibly from a read error. The V gene is TRBV12-3 or TRBV12-4, the J gene TRBJ2-1; 9 positions match TRBD2. The CDR3 loop spans 12 amino acids. Here the CDR3 DNA reads TGTGCCACCAAAGGACTAGCGAGAGACCAGCTCTTC. Amino acid sequence: CATKGLARDQLF.

In its sample, this clonotype was seen many times. The gene calls are TRBV6-5 and TRBJ2-3; 10 nucleotides agree with TRBD1. Germline trimming cut 6 bases from V and 2 bases from J; bases unmatched to any gene: 5. Germline V gene lookup returns CDR1 MNHEY and CDR2 SVGAGI. CDR3 length equals 15 residues. DNA of the CDR3: TGTGCCAGCAGCGGACAGGGGGGGATCACAGATACGCAGTATTTT. This encodes CASSGQGGITDTQYF.

Notes on this clonotype: The junction does not match germline at one end; this may be a read error. This chain joins TRBV11-1 and TRBJ2-7; 9 bases line up with TRBD2. In germline, CDR1 is SGHAT, CDR2 FQDESV (reference sequence). There are 14 residues in the CDR3. CDR3 bases: TGTACCAGCAACCCTGACAGCGGGAGGTACGAGCAGTACTTC. Protein sequence: CTSNPDSGRYEQYF.

Remarks on this clonotype: Its ends do not fully match the called genes, so a read error is possible. This chain uses TRBV11-2 with TRBJ1-2; D is perhaps TRBD1 (5 bases). The CDR3 runs 13 residues. Germline V gives CDR1 SGHAT, CDR2 FQNNGV. The CDR3 nucleotides read TGTACCAGCAGATTAGAGGGGAATTATGGCTACACCTTC. Protein sequence: CTSRLEGNYGYTF.

As to this clonotype: A read error is likely, as this CDR3 ends without the conserved phenylalanine or tryptophan. V gene TRBV11-2 combines with J gene TRBJ1-2; perhaps TRBD1 as D (5 bases). The CDR3 sequence is 16 residues long. Germline CDR1 reads SGHAT; CDR2 reads FQNNGV. V dropped 8 bases and J dropped 5 bases, with 24 bases sitting between them. CDR3 loop: CASDQRRSGGEYGYTI. The CDR3 DNA reads as TGTGCCAGCGACCAGCGAAGATCGGGGGGAGAGTATGGCTACACCATC.

A remark on this clonotype: A read error may produce the germline difference seen at one junction end. The genes are TRBV12-3 or TRBV12-4 and TRBJ2-7; D may be TRBD1 (5 bases). This CDR3 is built from 15 residues. Here the CDR3 reads CSSSLTPRVIDEQYF. The CDR3 nucleotides read TGTTCCAGCAGTTTAACCCCCAGGGTCATCGACGAGCAGTACTTC.

The table lists this clonotype with a few counts. One end of the junction is discordant with germline, which a read error may explain. The rearrangement joins TRBV12-3 or TRBV12-4 to TRBJ2-7; 11 bases match TRBD2. The CDR3 runs 16 residues. The CDR3 DNA reads as TGTGTCAGCAGTTTAGACCGACTAGCGGGAAGTTACGAGCAGTACTTC. It encodes CVSSLDRLAGSYEQYF.

This clonotype was observed many times. The rearrangement uses TRBV6-5 and TRBJ2-7; 16 bases align to TRBD2. The germline CDR1 and CDR2 sequences are MNHEY and SVGAGI. The V segment lost 6 bases and the J segment 1 base; nucleotides outside the gene matches: 15. The length of the CDR3 is 20 residues. The CDR3 reads CASSEIGGSGLAGGSYEQYF. The CDR3 DNA reads TGTGCCAGCAGCGAAATAGGAGGGTCGGGACTAGCGGGAGGGTCCTACGAGCAGTACTTC.

Points on this clonotype: Mismatch with germline at one junction end may stem from a read error. CDR3 in amino acids: CASNQAGTEQFF. As DNA, the CDR3 is TGTGCCAGCAACCAAGCAGGAACCGAGCAGTTCTTC. V gene TRBV4-1 combines with J gene TRBJ2-1; D gene unclear. The CDR3 is 12 residues long. Germline V gene sequence: CDR1 MGHRA, CDR2 YSYEKL.

Remarks on this clonotype: A much larger clone lies one base from this, so it may be a read error. This sequence joins TRBV5-4 and TRBJ2-5; D call uncertain. Germline CDR1 reads SGHNT; CDR2 reads YYREEE (reference sequence). V was trimmed by 3 bases and J by 0 bases, leaving 6 bases between them. The CDR3 loop spans 13 amino acids. The CDR3 loop is CASSCDYQETQYF. For the CDR3, the DNA is TGTGCCAGCAGCTGTGACTACCAAGAGACCCAGTACTTC.

As concerns this clonotype: The CDR3 ends on some other residue instead of the conserved phenylalanine or tryptophan, so this is likely a read error. No DNA is shown, since the ends of the CDR3 on it are uncertain; the CDR3 is the one TCRdb lists. The genes are TRBV10-3 and TRBJ1-6; TRBD1, as called in the table, went unchecked against the DNA. CDR1 ENHRY and CDR2 SYGVKD come from the germline V gene. 16 amino acids form the CDR3, both terminal residues included. The CDR3 is CAISESGTGTDRSIHL.

In this sample, this clonotype turned up many times. The genes are TRBV4-1 and TRBJ2-2; 10 nucleotides agree with TRBD2. This CDR3 is 16 amino acids long. In germline, CDR1 is MGHRA, CDR2 YSYEKL. J was trimmed by 5 bases and V by 3 bases; bases with no gene match: 6. CDR3 sequence reads: CASSHLGLAETGELFF. CDR3 bases: TGCGCCAGCAGCCACCTTGGACTAGCGGAGACCGGGGAGCTGTTTTTT.

Points on this clonotype: A single base separates this from a much larger clone, so it may be a read error. This CDR3 fails to terminate in the conserved phenylalanine or tryptophan, so it likely reflects a read error. V is TRBV29-1 and J is TRBJ1-1; D ambiguous. The CDR3 is 12 residues long. V lost 3 bases, J lost 3 bases, and 8 bases lay in between. Per germline, CDR1 SQVTM and CDR2 ANQGSEA. For the CDR3, the DNA is TGCAGCGTTGACGGTAGTTACACTGAAGCTTTCCTT. Translated: CSVDGSYTEAFL.

Comment on this clonotype: Its ends do not fully match the called genes, so a read error is possible. CDR3 protein: CASSLTGGNQLQHF. The CDR3, as DNA: TGTGCCAGCAGTTTGACAGGGGGCAATCAGCTCCAGCATTTT. V usage is TRBV6-5 and J usage is TRBJ1-5, with TRBD1 matching 10 bases. CDR3 length equals 14 residues. Germline V gene lookup returns CDR1 MNHEY and CDR2 SVGAGI.

In regard to this clonotype: The junction shows a germline mismatch at one end, possibly a read error. The chain employs TRBV11-2 and TRBJ2-7; 7 bases are a match to TRBD2. From germline, CDR1 is SGHAT and CDR2 FQNNGV. This CDR3 has 16 amino acids. The CDR3 DNA reads as TGTGTCAGCAGCCAAGTTAAGGCAGCGGGAAATCCCGAGCAGTACTTT. It specifies CVSSQVKAAGNPEQYF. Filled out from reference TRBV11-2 and TRBJ2-7, the complete variable domain reads EAGVAQSPRYKIIEKRQSVAFWCNPISGHATLYWYQQILGQGPKLLIQFQNNGVVDDSQLPKDRFSAERLKGVDSTLKIQPAKLEDSAVYLCVSSQVKAAGNPEQYFGPGTRLTVT.

Comment on this clonotype: A much larger clonotype is one base distant, so this may be a read error. V is TRBV5-5 and J is TRBJ2-3; 10 bases fit TRBD2. This CDR3 spans 17 amino acids. V was clipped by 0 bases and J by 2 bases; unmatched bases: 6. The germline CDR1 and CDR2 sequences are SGHKS and YYEKEE (reference sequence). The CDR3 region is CASSLAGLARSTDTQYF. In DNA form, the CDR3 reads TGTGCCAGCAGCTTGGCGGGACTAGCGAGATCCACAGATACGCAGTATTTT.

In the case of this clonotype: The junction differs from germline at one of its ends, possibly a read error. V gene TRBV20-1 combines with J gene TRBJ2-4, with 8 nucleotides matching TRBD1. CDR3 size: 13 residues. Germline V gives CDR1 DFQATT, CDR2 SNEGSKA (reference sequence). The CDR3 DNA follows: TGCAGTGCACCGGGACAGGCTATTGTCATTGAGTACTTC. It specifies CSAPGQAIVIEYF.

Details on this clonotype: Germline is not matched at one junction end, which may reflect a read error. This rearrangement joins TRBV6-1 to TRBJ2-7; 7 bases align to TRBD2. Germline V CDR1 and CDR2: MNHNS, SASEGT. This CDR3 contains 13 residues. CDR3 nucleotide sequence: TGTGCCAACAGTGAAGCGGGATGGGAAGAGCAGTACTTC. As protein: CANSEAGWEEQYF.

This clonotype has a count of ten or more. This sequence joins TRBV6-5 and TRBJ1-6, with D tentatively TRBD1 (6 bases). Trimming removed 4 bases from V and 7 bases from J, with 11 bases in between. Germline CDR1 reads MNHEY; CDR2 reads SVGAGI. The CDR3 has 14 residues. This CDR3 reads CASSLQGSNSPLHF. For the CDR3, the DNA is TGTGCCAGCAGTTTACAGGGTAGCAATTCACCCCTCCACTTT.

This clonotype appeared a single time. This could be a read error, since a much larger clone is one nucleotide away. V is TRBV5-6 and J is TRBJ2-5; 15 positions match TRBD2. The CDR3 runs to 16 residues. Looked up from germline, CDR1 is SGHDT and CDR2 is YYEEEE. CDR3 amino acids: CASSLGGTSGRKTQHF. The CDR3 DNA sequence: TGTGCCAGCAGCTTGGGTGGGACTAGCGGGAGGAAGACCCAGCACTTC.

A remark on this clonotype: A junction boundary mismatches the germline segment, possibly from a read error. The chain combines TRBV4-1 with TRBJ1-2; no firm D call. Germline-derived CDR1 and CDR2 are MGHRA and YSYEKL. This CDR3 has 15 amino acids. CDR3 sequence reads: CASNQAAWTNYGYTF. The CDR3 DNA reads as TGCGCCAGCAACCAAGCTGCCTGGACTAACTATGGCTACACCTTC.

This clonotype turned up a few times. With a much larger clone just one base away, this may be a read error. This sequence joins TRBV4-2 and TRBJ2-5; no clear D gene. From germline, CDR1 is LGHNA and CDR2 YNFKEQ. CDR3 length: 14 residues. CDR3 protein: CASNQVAYQETQYF. The CDR3 nucleotides read TGTGCCAGCAACCAAGTCGCGTACCAAGAGACCCAGTACTTC.

Remarks on this clonotype: At one boundary the junction diverges from the germline segment, which might be a read error. V and J are TRBV10-3 and TRBJ1-1; tentative D call: TRBD1 (6 bases). There are 12 residues in the CDR3. Germline CDR1 and CDR2: ENHRY and SYGVKD. The CDR3 DNA reads as TGTGCCAGGGCTGGGGGGCCCACTGAAGTTTTCTTT. Protein: CARAGGPTEVFF.

V is TRBV11-1 and J is TRBJ2-1, with 11 bases matching TRBD2. The germline V gene encodes CDR1 SGHAT and CDR2 FQDESV (reference sequence). The CDR3 covers 15 residues. CDR3 protein: CDSSSGTSGYNEQFF. As DNA, the CDR3 is TGTGATAGCAGCTCCGGGACTAGCGGCTACAATGAGCAGTTCTTC.